Following are 22 T cell receptor beta chains from one sample sequenced in a study of cytomegalovirus exposure and HLA in healthy donors. The PCR employed 60 Vbeta primers together with 13 Jbeta primers. The repertoire was sequenced with immunoSEQ multiplex PCR; TCRdb's copy has only in-frame clones and lacks some. The sample has 150,000 to 200,000 clones; 70% to 90% are singletons. Sample: PBMCs. The origin of the receptors is a woman under 40 in good health and CMV-seronegative.

This clone was counted between two and nine times. This chain connects TRBV5-8 to TRBJ2-7; TRBD2 is a possible D gene (6 bases). Between the trimmed V and J ends, which lost 0 bases and 5 bases, there was a span of 12 bases. Germline CDR1 and CDR2: SGHTS and YDEGEE. This CDR3 comprises 14 residues. The CDR3 coding sequence is TGTGCCAGCAGCTTGGAAGGGAGGTCGGACGAGCAGTACTTC. Amino acids: CASSLEGRSDEQYF. Looking up the rest from reference TRBV5-8 and TRBJ2-7 gives the full variable domain: EAGVTQSPTHLIKTRGQQATLRCSPISGHTSVYWYQQALGLGLQFLLWYDEGEERNRGNFPPRFSGRQFPNYSSELNVNALELEDSALYLCASSLEGRSDEQYFGPGTRLTVT.

J is TRBJ2-7 and V is TRBV5-4, with TRBD2 identical over 7 bases. The germline gives CDR1 SGHNT, CDR2 YYREEE (reference sequence). J gave up 2 bases and V 4 bases, and 9 bases lay outside the gene matches. This CDR3 has 15 amino acids. CDR3 nucleotides: TGTGCCAGCAGCCATCCGGGACTACCCCCCTACGAGCAGTACTTC. It yields the protein CASSHPGLPPYEQYF.

The chain has TRBV27 and TRBJ2-3; D gene uncertain. CDR3 length: 16 amino acids. Germline CDR1 and CDR2: MNHEY and SMNVEV (reference sequence). V was shortened by 6 bases and J by 3 bases, with 19 bases between the two germline ends. The CDR3 sequence: CASSPYRQAFTDTQYF. For the CDR3, the DNA is TGTGCCAGCAGCCCCTATCGTCAGGCGTTTACAGATACGCAGTATTTT.

In regard to this clone: Additional DNA sequences in this sample encode the identical CDR3. The chain has TRBV19 and TRBJ2-1; 9 bases are shared with TRBD1. Germline V gives CDR1 LNHDA, CDR2 SQIVND (reference sequence). The CDR3 sequence is 14 residues long. Losses at the gene ends were 7 bases for V and 8 bases for J; bases not matched to a gene: 9. DNA of the CDR3: TGTGCCAGTAATACGGGACAGGGCCGTTATGAGCAGTTCTTC. It specifies CASNTGQGRYEQFF.

J is TRBJ1-3 and V is TRBV28, with D possibly TRBD1 on 5 matching bases. From germline, CDR1 is MDHEN and CDR2 SYDVKM. This CDR3 spans 16 amino acids. V lost 7 bases, J lost 3 bases, and 19 bases lay in between. CDR3 nucleotide sequence: TGTGCCAGCACCGTGACGGGGGGGATCGGTGGAAACACCATATATTTT. This gives the protein CASTVTGGIGGNTIYF.

Worth noting for this clone: Other DNA sequences from this sample encode an identical CDR3 as well. The rearrangement links TRBV6-5 to TRBJ1-5, with 7 bases fitting TRBD1. The germline V gene has CDR1 MNHEY and CDR2 SVGAGI. The CDR3 runs to 14 residues. V shed 4 bases, J shed 4 bases, and the junction held 4 bases outside the gene matches. In DNA form, the CDR3 reads TGTGCCAGCAGTTCCGGGACAGATAATCAGCCCCAGCATTTT. It specifies CASSSGTDNQPQHF.

The V and J genes are TRBV11-2 and TRBJ2-3; TRBD2 matches 7 bases. V shed 2 bases, J shed 2 bases, and the junction held 7 bases outside the gene matches. Germline V lookup: CDR1 SGHAT, CDR2 FQNNGV. The CDR3 runs to 16 residues. CDR3 region: CASSLSPAGITDTQYF. In nucleotides, the CDR3 is TGTGCCAGCAGCTTAAGTCCAGCGGGAATCACAGATACGCAGTATTTT.

This chain joins TRBV27 and TRBJ2-2; TRBD1 aligns across 7 bases. Germline-derived CDR1 and CDR2 are MNHEY and SMNVEV (reference sequence). This CDR3 is 17 amino acids long. Trimming at V came to 4 bases and at J to 2 bases, leaving 10 bases not matched to a gene. Here the CDR3 reads CASSSLHRGINTGELFF. The CDR3 DNA reads as TGTGCCAGCAGTTCACTCCACAGGGGAATTAACACCGGGGAGCTGTTTTTT.

This rearrangement joins TRBV4-1 to TRBJ1-3, with D possibly matching TRBD1 (5 bases). The CDR3 extends over 16 amino acids. From germline, CDR1 is MGHRA and CDR2 YSYEKL. The V gene lost 6 bases and the J gene lost 0 bases, with 15 bases spanning the gap. CDR3 protein: CASRQNTGFSGNTIYF. The CDR3 coding sequence is TGCGCCAGCAGGCAGAACACAGGCTTCTCTGGAAACACCATATATTTT.

The chain joins TRBV6-6 to TRBJ1-2; TRBD1 matches 9 bases. V gave up 7 bases and J gave up 2 bases; unmatched junction bases: 2. Germline V gene lookup returns CDR1 MNHNY and CDR2 SVGAGI (reference sequence). The CDR3 is 13 amino acids. CDR3 loop: CASMDRGNYGYTF. The DNA of the CDR3 is TGTGCCAGCATGGACAGGGGCAACTATGGCTACACCTTC.

V usage is TRBV6-4 and J usage is TRBJ2-3; 9 bases fit TRBD1. The CDR3 spans 14 residues. The V segment lost 4 bases and the J segment 3 bases; nucleotides outside the gene matches: 2. Germline CDR1 reads MRHNA; CDR2 reads SNTAGT. Written as DNA, the CDR3 is TGTGCCAGCAGTGTCGGGACAGGGACAGATACGCAGTATTTT. Protein product: CASSVGTGTDTQYF.

The chain is built from TRBV6-1 and TRBJ2-1; D possibly corresponds to TRBD2 (6 bases). Between the trimmed V and J ends, which lost 8 bases and 6 bases, there was a span of 17 bases. CDR3 length: 14 amino acids. Germline assignment: CDR1 MNHNS and CDR2 SASEGT. The CDR3 coding sequence is TGTGCCAGCCTCGATTCCGGGAGAATCAATGAGCAGTTCTTC. This translates into CASLDSGRINEQFF.

The rearrangement uses TRBV5-5 and TRBJ2-7; 9 bases match TRBD2. J lost 0 bases, V lost 5 bases, and 6 bases had no gene match. CDR1 is SGHKS and CDR2 is YYEKEE in the germline V gene (reference sequence). The CDR3 totals 15 residues. CDR3 region: CASRRGGADSYEQYF. The CDR3 bases are TGTGCCAGCAGGCGGGGGGGAGCGGACTCCTACGAGCAGTACTTC.

The genes are TRBV30 and TRBJ2-2; D remains ambiguous. The CDR3 consists of 13 residues. V was trimmed by 5 bases and J by 6 bases, leaving 13 bases between them. Germline values: CDR1 GTSNPN, CDR2 SVGIG (reference sequence). The CDR3 region is CAWGLSVSGELFF. The CDR3 DNA follows: TGTGCCTGGGGGCTTTCGGTGTCCGGGGAGCTGTTTTTT.

This clone was detected only a few times. V is TRBV2 and J is TRBJ2-7; D is uncertain. From germline, CDR1 is SNHLY and CDR2 FYNNEI. Trimming took 4 bases from V and 0 from J, leaving 10 bases between them. The CDR3 sequence is 14 residues long. Here the CDR3 reads CASSATAHSYEQYF. CDR3 sequence (DNA): TGTGCCAGCAGTGCCACCGCGCACTCCTACGAGCAGTACTTC.

The CDR3 region is CASSVARGPGELFF. The CDR3 DNA follows: TGTGCCAGCAGCGTCGCCAGGGGCCCCGGGGAGCTGTTTTTT. The V call is TRBV9, the J call TRBJ2-2; weak D call: TRBD1 (6 bases). Trimming removed 2 bases at V and 6 bases at J, with 11 bases between. From germline, CDR1 is SGDLS and CDR2 YYNGEE. This CDR3 comprises 14 residues.

The chain has TRBV5-4 and TRBJ2-3, with TRBD2 as a possible D gene (7 bases). Germline V CDR1 and CDR2: SGHNT, YYREEE (reference sequence). There are 16 residues in the CDR3. V shed 1 base and J shed 3 bases, with 15 bases lying between them. The CDR3 is CASSLRVGGRTDTQYF. The CDR3 region has the DNA TGTGCCAGCAGCTTGCGAGTGGGGGGGCGGACAGATACGCAGTATTTT.

The chain joins TRBV9 to TRBJ2-3, with 15 positions matching TRBD2. This CDR3 has 16 residues. Trimming at V came to 4 bases and at J to 8 bases, leaving 8 bases not matched to a gene. CDR1 and CDR2 (germline): SGDLS, YYNGEE. In DNA, the CDR3 is TGTGCCAGCAGCACGGGGGGACTAGCGGGGGGAGTTACGCAGTATTTT. As protein: CASSTGGLAGGVTQYF.

The rearrangement links TRBV14 to TRBJ2-7; TRBD2 might be the D (5 bases). Germline V CDR1 and CDR2: SGHDN, FVKESK. Trimming left V 8 bases short and J 0 bases short, with 14 bases between. This CDR3 comprises 14 residues. CDR3 in amino acids: CASGPGTRSYEQYV. CDR3 nucleotides: TGTGCCAGCGGACCGGGAACCCGCTCCTACGAGCAGTACGTC.

V is TRBV5-6 and J is TRBJ2-7; 8 bases are a match to TRBD2. The V gene's germline CDR1 is SGHDT and CDR2 YYEEEE. V gave up 0 bases and J gave up 2 bases; unmatched junction bases: 7. This CDR3 has 16 residues. CDR3 loop: CASSLGLTGGAYEQYF. CDR3 bases: TGTGCCAGCAGCTTGGGCTTAACGGGAGGGGCCTACGAGCAGTACTTC.

This clone has more than one count but fewer than ten. The V and J genes are TRBV2 and TRBJ2-7, with 7 bases identical to TRBD1. The length of the CDR3 is 15 residues. V was clipped by 2 bases and J by 4 bases; unmatched bases: 8. Germline assignment: CDR1 SNHLY and CDR2 FYNNEI. The CDR3 sequence is CASSEQGVYSYEQYF. As DNA, the CDR3 is TGTGCCAGCAGTGAACAGGGGGTTTATTCATACGAGCAGTACTTC. The full variable domain, with the rest looked up from reference TRBV2 and TRBJ2-7, is EPEVTQTPSHQVTQMGQEVILRCVPISNHLYFYWYRQILGQKVEFLVSFYNNEISEKSEIFDDQFSVERPDGSNFTLKIRSTKLEDSAMYFCASSEQGVYSYEQYFGPGTRLTVT.

The chain recombines TRBV19 with TRBJ1-4; 9 bases align to TRBD1. CDR3 length: 14 amino acids. The ends lost 5 bases at V and 8 bases at J; junction bases unmatched: 6. CDR1 is LNHDA and CDR2 is SQIVND in the germline V gene (reference sequence). This CDR3 reads CASSWTGVDEKLFF. DNA of the CDR3: TGTGCCAGTAGTTGGACAGGGGTTGACGAAAAACTGTTTTTT.